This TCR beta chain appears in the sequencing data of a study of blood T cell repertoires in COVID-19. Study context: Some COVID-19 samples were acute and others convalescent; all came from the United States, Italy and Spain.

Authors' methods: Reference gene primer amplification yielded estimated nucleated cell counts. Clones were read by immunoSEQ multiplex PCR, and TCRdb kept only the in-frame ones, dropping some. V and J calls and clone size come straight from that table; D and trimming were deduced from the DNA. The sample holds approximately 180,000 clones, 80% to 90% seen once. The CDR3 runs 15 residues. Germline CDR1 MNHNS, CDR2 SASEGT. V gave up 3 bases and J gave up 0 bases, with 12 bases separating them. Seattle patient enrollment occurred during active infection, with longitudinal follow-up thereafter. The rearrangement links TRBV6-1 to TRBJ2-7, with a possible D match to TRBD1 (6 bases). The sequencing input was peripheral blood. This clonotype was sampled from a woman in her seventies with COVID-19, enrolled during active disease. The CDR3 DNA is TGTGCCAGCAGTGACGCTAGGGACATCTCCTACGAGCAGTACTTC. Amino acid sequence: CASSDARDISYEQYF.